Each of the 32 T cell receptor beta chains below was sequenced from the same sample in a study of PD-L1 blockade in urothelial cancer. Libraries were prepared by immunoSEQ multiplex PCR; TCRdb keeps only in-frame clonotypes and omits some of them. Of some 84,000 clones listed, 82% are singletons. The sequenced sample was PBMCs, obtained around atezolizumab (anti-PD-L1) treatment. These receptors were taken from a man between 65 and 85 years old with urothelial cancer.

A single count supports this clone. The chain combines TRBV18 with TRBJ2-3, with 9 bases that match TRBD2. Looked up from germline, CDR1 is KGHSH and CDR2 is LQKENI. This CDR3 is 18 amino acids long. The ends lost 6 bases at V and 2 bases at J; junction bases unmatched: 15. CDR3 sequence (DNA): TGTGCCAGCTCCCCAAAGGCCCTTAGCGGGGGCGTCACAGATACGCAGTATTTT. Its translation is CASSPKALSGGVTDTQYF.

This rearrangement joins TRBV2 to TRBJ1-2, with TRBD1 identical over 7 bases. CDR3 length equals 13 residues. V shed 7 bases, J shed 7 bases, and the junction held 9 bases outside the gene matches. Germline V gives CDR1 SNHLY, CDR2 FYNNEI. CDR3 region: CASKEGASSGYTF. CDR3 DNA sequence: TGTGCCAGCAAAGAGGGGGCGTCGAGTGGCTACACCTTC.

This clone has a handful of counts. The V and J genes are TRBV7-9 and TRBJ1-4; 10 bases map to TRBD1. CDR3 length equals 14 residues. Trimming took 5 bases from V and 6 from J; bases not matched to a gene: 3. CDR1 is SEHNR and CDR2 is FQNEAQ in the germline V gene (reference sequence). CDR3 sequence (DNA): TGTGCCAGCAGCCGCGGGACAGGGGATGAAAAACTGTTTTTT. This sequence encodes CASSRGTGDEKLFF.

V gene TRBV7-3 combines with J gene TRBJ2-3; D ambiguous. V gave up 3 bases and J gave up 1 base, with 5 bases separating them. Germline V gives CDR1 SGHTA, CDR2 FQGTGA. CDR3 size: 13 residues. In DNA form, the CDR3 reads TGTGCCAGCAGCTTCCAGGGCACAGATACGCAGTATTTT. This translates into CASSFQGTDTQYF.

This clone was detected many times. V and J are TRBV6-1 and TRBJ1-2; D is possibly TRBD1 (6 bases). CDR3 length: 17 amino acids. V was pared by 2 bases and J by 6 bases, with 22 bases between. Germline loops: CDR1 MNHNS, CDR2 SASEGT. In DNA form, the CDR3 reads TGTGCCAGCAGTGAATGGGGCAGGGGTCCAGACCTTAATGGCTACACCTTC. Translated, it gives CASSEWGRGPDLNGYTF.

This rearrangement joins TRBV5-1 to TRBJ2-1; a possible D gene is TRBD2 (6 bases). Trimming shortened V by 0 bases and J by 0 bases, and 10 bases separated the two germline ends. The germline V gene encodes CDR1 SGHRS and CDR2 YFSETQ. The CDR3 is 16 residues long. CDR3 in amino acids: CASSLGDGSSYNEQFF. CDR3 bases: TGCGCCAGCAGCTTGGGCGACGGGAGCTCCTACAATGAGCAGTTCTTC. Filled out from reference TRBV5-1 and TRBJ2-1, the complete variable domain reads KAGVTQTPRYLIKTRGQQVTLSCSPISGHRSVSWYQQTPGQGLQFLFEYFSETQRNKGNFPGRFSGRQFSNSRSEMNVSTLELGDSALYLCASSLGDGSSYNEQFFGPGTRLTVL.

This chain connects TRBV7-2 to TRBJ2-5; 10 bases map to TRBD1. With V trimmed by 0 bases and J by 5 bases, 3 bases remained unmatched. CDR1 is SGHTA, CDR2 FQGNSA, per germline. The CDR3 loop spans 15 amino acids. CDR3 sequence (DNA): TGTGCCAGCAGCTTAGCGACAGGGGGCGCGGAGACCCAGTACTTC. Its translation is CASSLATGGAETQYF.

V is TRBV5-1 and J is TRBJ2-7; D unclear. V lost 4 bases and J 1 base, leaving 12 bases between the germline ends. Germline CDR1 is SGHRS and CDR2 is YFSETQ. The CDR3 is 14 amino acids. CDR3 region: CASSLTTPSYEQYF. The CDR3 DNA sequence: TGCGCCAGCAGCCTCACTACTCCTTCCTACGAGCAGTACTTC.

The V call is TRBV2, the J call TRBJ1-4; 9 bases are shared with TRBD1. Trimming cost V 3 bases and J 7 bases; bases outside gene matches: 3. The CDR3 loop spans 14 amino acids. Germline V gives CDR1 SNHLY, CDR2 FYNNEI. CDR3 sequence reads: CASSDQDRGEKLFF. The CDR3, as DNA: TGTGCCAGCAGTGACCAGGACAGGGGTGAAAAACTGTTTTTT.

V is TRBV21-1 and J is TRBJ2-2; the D segment call TRBD2 is taken from the table without a DNA check. TRBV21-1 represents a pseudogene. This CDR3 contains 18 residues. The CDR3 spells CASSKTASGRAGIGELFF. CDR3 coding DNA: TGTGCCAGCAGCAAAACGGCTAGCGGGAGGGCCGGGATCGGGGAGCTGTTTTTT.

The V call is TRBV7-3, the J call TRBJ2-3, with 10 bases identical to TRBD2. CDR1 is SGHTA, CDR2 FQGTGA, per germline. There are 15 residues in the CDR3. V was pared by 5 bases and J by 0 bases, with 2 bases of the junction left unmatched. CDR3 in amino acids: CASSQTSGSTDTQYF. The CDR3 nucleotides read TGTGCCAGCAGCCAGACTAGCGGGAGCACAGATACGCAGTATTTT.

This chain links TRBV27 with TRBJ2-1, with a tentative D call TRBD1 (6 bases). Germline lookup yields CDR1 MNHEY and CDR2 SMNVEV (reference sequence). CDR3 size: 12 residues. The ends were cut back, 2 bases at V and 9 bases at J, with 8 bases in the middle. The CDR3, as DNA: TGTGCCAGCAGTTTACAGGGGCTTGAGCAGTTCTTC. Protein sequence: CASSLQGLEQFF.

This clone has only a few counts. The V and J genes are TRBV30 and TRBJ2-3, with D perhaps TRBD1 (6 bases). Germline V gene sequence: CDR1 GTSNPN, CDR2 SVGIG (reference sequence). V was cut by 1 base and J by 2 bases, with 13 bases left in between. The CDR3 sequence is 15 residues long. The CDR3 DNA reads as TGTGCCTGGAGTGCTTCCTCAGGGGCCACAGATACGCAGTATTTT. Translated: CAWSASSGATDTQYF.

The V and J genes are TRBV5-1 and TRBJ2-5; no definite D call. CDR1 and CDR2 from the germline V gene are SGHRS and YFSETQ. The CDR3 length is 13 residues. Deletions cut 2 bases from V and 5 bases from J, with 10 bases between. CDR3 loop: CASSFEDRETQYF. The DNA of the CDR3 is TGCGCCAGCAGCTTCGAGGATCGGGAGACCCAGTACTTC. Based on the CDR3 plus reference TRBV5-1 and TRBJ2-5, the full variable domain is KAGVTQTPRYLIKTRGQQVTLSCSPISGHRSVSWYQQTPGQGLQFLFEYFSETQRNKGNFPGRFSGRQFSNSRSEMNVSTLELGDSALYLCASSFEDRETQYFGPGTRLLVL.

The chain couples TRBV6-5 to TRBJ2-2, with D possibly being TRBD2 (6 bases). V was shortened by 5 bases and J by 5 bases, with 12 bases between the two germline ends. This CDR3 is built from 14 residues. Germline V gives CDR1 MNHEY, CDR2 SVGAGI. CDR3 nucleotide sequence: TGTGCCAGCAGTCCCCTTAGCGGAACCGGGGAGCTGTTTTTT. It translates to CASSPLSGTGELFF.

The chain couples TRBV7-3 to TRBJ1-1, with D possibly TRBD1 on 5 matching bases. CDR3 length equals 14 residues. V was shortened by 2 bases and J by 1 base, with 8 bases between the two germline ends. Per germline, CDR1 SGHTA and CDR2 FQGTGA. The CDR3 sequence is CASSLDGGNTEAFF. The CDR3 DNA follows: TGTGCCAGCAGCTTAGACGGGGGGAACACTGAAGCTTTCTTT.

The sample holds a few counts of this clone. The chain recombines TRBV5-1 with TRBJ1-2; D unclear. There are 11 residues in the CDR3. The germline V gene encodes CDR1 SGHRS and CDR2 YFSETQ. V lost 7 bases, J lost 8 bases, and 12 bases lay in between. In DNA, the CDR3 is TGCGCCAGCTCGGAGCCTCGAGGCTACACCTTC. It translates to CASSEPRGYTF.

The rearrangement joins TRBV5-1 to TRBJ1-5; D unresolved. Trimming left V 4 bases short and J 3 bases short, with 8 bases between. This CDR3 is 13 amino acids long. Germline lookup yields CDR1 SGHRS and CDR2 YFSETQ. In nucleotides, the CDR3 is TGCGCCAGCAGCGTCGGGAACAATCAGCCCCAGCATTTT. It is translated as CASSVGNNQPQHF.

The chain couples TRBV7-8 to TRBJ1-2, with TRBD1 matching over 9 bases. Losses at the gene ends were 4 bases for V and 3 bases for J; bases not matched to a gene: 3. The CDR3 sequence is 14 residues long. From germline, CDR1 is SGHVS and CDR2 FQNEAQ. The CDR3 sequence is CASSSDRGYYGYTF. The CDR3 DNA is TGTGCCAGCAGCTCGGACAGGGGATACTATGGCTACACCTTC. Complete variable domain (other parts from reference TRBV7-8 and TRBJ1-2): GAGVSQSPRYKVAKRGQDVALRCDPISGHVSLFWYQQALGQGPEFLTYFQNEAQLDKSGLPSDRFFAERPEGSVSTLKIQRTQQEDSAVYLCASSSDRGYYGYTFGSGTRLTVV.

The chain links TRBV19 to TRBJ1-2; 8 positions match TRBD1. Per the germline V gene, CDR1 is LNHDA and CDR2 is SQIVND (reference sequence). Germline trimming cut 2 bases from V and 2 bases from J; bases unmatched to any gene: 1. The CDR3 is 14 amino acids. The CDR3 here is CASSIRTGNYGYTF. In nucleotides, the CDR3 is TGTGCCAGTAGTATACGGACAGGGAACTATGGCTACACCTTC.

V usage is TRBV5-5 and J usage is TRBJ2-3, with TRBD2 identical over 7 bases. Germline values: CDR1 SGHKS, CDR2 YYEKEE (reference sequence). V lost 5 bases, J lost 2 bases, and 11 bases stayed unmatched. The CDR3 runs to 16 residues. The CDR3 protein is CASRYTRTSATDTQYF. CDR3 DNA: TGTGCCAGCAGATACACCCGCACTAGCGCCACAGATACGCAGTATTTT.

The rearrangement uses TRBV11-3 and TRBJ1-5, with D uncertain. Germline V gene lookup returns CDR1 SGHNT and CDR2 YENEEA. V gave up 0 bases and J gave up 0 bases, with 6 bases separating them. The CDR3 is 15 amino acids. CDR3 region: CASSLEQFSNQPQHF. The CDR3 nucleotides are TGTGCCAGCAGCTTAGAACAATTTAGCAATCAGCCCCAGCATTTT.

This chain connects TRBV6-5 to TRBJ1-2; no clear D gene. Trimming removed 2 bases from V and 2 bases from J, with 12 bases in between. This CDR3 spans 15 amino acids. Looked up from germline, CDR1 is MNHEY and CDR2 is SVGAGI. CDR3 DNA sequence: TGTGCCAGCAGTTACACCTCCGAAGCGAACTATGGCTACACCTTC. It translates to CASSYTSEANYGYTF.

This chain joins TRBV7-8 and TRBJ2-1; unclear D gene. This CDR3 region has 12 residues. V lost 3 bases and J lost 7, with 7 bases in between. CDR1 is SGHVS and CDR2 is FQNEAQ in the germline V gene. Here the CDR3 DNA reads TGTGCCAGCAGCTTCCCTAGGAATGAGCAGTTCTTC. This codes for CASSFPRNEQFF.

The chain combines TRBV2 with TRBJ2-3, with D uncertain. V was trimmed by 4 bases and J by 4 bases, leaving 9 bases between them. The CDR3 contains 13 residues. Germline CDR1 is SNHLY and CDR2 is FYNNEI. As DNA, the CDR3 is TGTGCCAGCAGTGTCGTACAGCCAGATACGCAGTATTTT. It yields the protein CASSVVQPDTQYF.

The rearrangement uses TRBV9 and TRBJ1-4; tentatively, D is TRBD1 (5 bases). Germline V gene sequence: CDR1 SGDLS, CDR2 YYNGEE. Trimming stripped 4 bases from V and 7 bases from J, with 14 bases between. The CDR3 is 14 residues long. CDR3 nucleotides: TGTGCCAGCAGCCCCCCAGGGCTCCCTGAAAAACTGTTTTTT. Translation gives CASSPPGLPEKLFF.

V and J are TRBV6-6 and TRBJ2-7; TRBD2 agrees at 11 bases. The CDR3 contains 15 residues. Germline CDR1 is MNHNY and CDR2 is SVGAGI (reference sequence). After removal of 6 bases from V and 3 bases from J, the junction contained 7 bases not matched to a gene. The CDR3 DNA sequence: TGTGCCAGCAGGCCACTAGCGGGAGAAAGCTACGAGCAGTACTTC. Its translation is CASRPLAGESYEQYF.

This clone is a singleton in its sample. The rearrangement uses TRBV6-5 and TRBJ2-7; D remains unclear. V shed 2 bases and J shed 5 bases, with 4 bases lying between them. The CDR3 has 11 residues. In germline, CDR1 is MNHEY, CDR2 SVGAGI. The DNA for the CDR3 is TGTGCCAGCAGTTACGTAGACGAGCAGTACTTC. Translation gives CASSYVDEQYF.

The V call is TRBV5-8, the J call TRBJ1-5; 8 bases align to TRBD1. Germline values: CDR1 SGHTS, CDR2 YDEGEE. V gave up 4 bases and J gave up 7 bases; unmatched junction bases: 4. There are 13 residues in the CDR3. CDR3 DNA sequence: TGTGCCAGCAGCCCACAGGGGGTCCAGCCCCAGCATTTT. This encodes CASSPQGVQPQHF.

The V call is TRBV5-5, the J call TRBJ1-1; 7 nucleotides line up with TRBD1. There are 14 residues in the CDR3. Trimming at V came to 5 bases and at J to 1 base, leaving 5 bases not matched to a gene. Germline CDR1 and CDR2: SGHKS and YYEKEE (reference sequence). In DNA, the CDR3 is TGTGCCAGCAGACGGACAGGCCAGAACACTGAAGCTTTCTTT. Protein product: CASRRTGQNTEAFF.

The J gene is TRBJ1-1, the V gene TRBV4-1; 11 bases agree with TRBD1. The CDR3 spans 16 residues. V dropped 1 base and J dropped 6; count of bases not matched to a gene: 7. CDR1 and CDR2 (germline): MGHRA, YSYEKL. CDR3 sequence reads: CASSQGTGGDFSEAFF. In DNA, the CDR3 is TGCGCCAGCAGCCAAGGGACAGGGGGCGATTTTTCTGAAGCTTTCTTT.

V gene TRBV7-9 combines with J gene TRBJ1-2; D remains ambiguous. V was pared by 6 bases and J by 7 bases, with 21 bases between. Germline V gene data show CDR1 as SEHNR and CDR2 as FQNEAQ (reference sequence). The CDR3 sequence is 15 residues long. The CDR3 DNA is TGTGCCAGCAGATTAAATGAGGGCCCGCGGGGTGGCTACACCTTC. Its translation: CASRLNEGPRGGYTF.